The rows below give T cell receptor beta chains drawn from one sample of a study of cytotoxic CD8 clonotypes in ibrutinib-treated CLL. The assay was immunoSEQ multiplex PCR, and TCRdb's table has in-frame clones only and misses some. The table records around 70,000 clones, approximately 90% of them present only once. The sequencing used PBMCs, collected after 12 months of ibrutinib treatment. All receptors derive from a human donor with chronic lymphocytic leukemia. CDR3s include the opening cysteine and the closing phenylalanine or tryptophan. D genes are given only for firm matches. A clone size is listed for some rows: how often the clone was seen (once, few, many), or a class if it is expanded.

>TRBV25-1|TRBJ2-5|NA|NA
TGTGCCAGCAGTGATTCTGCAGAGCGGCCCCAAGAGACCCAGTACTTC
CASSDSAERPQETQYF
>TRBV5-1|TRBJ2-7|NA|TRBD1
TGCGCCAGCAGCGTAAAAGCCGGGACAGGGGGCTACGAGCAGTACTTC
CASSVKAGTGGYEQYF
>TRBV5-4|TRBJ2-5|NA|NA
TGTGCCAGCAGCTTGAGGGTAAACTCCCGGGTCGGGGAGACCCAGTACTTC
CASSLRVNSRVGETQYF
>TRBV7-9|TRBJ2-1|NA|NA
TGTGCCAGCAGCCCCCCCGGCGGCCCCTACAATGAGCAGTTCTTC
CASSPPGGPYNEQFF
>TRBV27|TRBJ2-7|NA|TRBD2
TGTGCCACTAAGGGGACTACTAGCGGGAGCTACGAGCAGTACTTC
CATKGTTSGSYEQYF
>TRBV13|TRBJ2-3|NA|TRBD1
TGTGCCAGCAGCCGACCGACAGGGCTCACAGATACGCAGTATTTT
CASSRPTGLTDTQYF
>TRBV28|TRBJ2-7|NA|NA
TGTGCCAGCAGTTCCCAACCTTCTTACGAGCAGTACTTC
CASSSQPSYEQYF
>TRBV5-4|TRBJ2-7|NA|NA
TGTGCCAGCAGCTTGTCGCGGGGACCTGCCTACGAGCAGTACTTC
CASSLSRGPAYEQYF
>TRBV2|TRBJ2-1|NA|TRBD1
TGTGCCAGCAGCCTACTCTCCCCGGGACAGGGGGTATATGAGCAGTTCTTC
CASSLLSPGQGVYEQFF
>TRBV7-9|TRBJ1-1|NA|TRBD1
TGTGCCAGCAGCCCAAACAGGGGGCTGAACACTGAAGCTTTCTTT
CASSPNRGLNTEAFF
>TRBV23-1|TRBJ2-7|NA|NA
TGCGCCAGCAGTCTCAATCGGGTGGAGGACACACCCTACGAGCAGTACTTC
CASSLNRVEDTPYEQYF
>TRBV7-9|TRBJ2-3|few|TRBD2
TGTGCCAGCAGCCCTGGAGCGGGAGCCCTTGCAGATACGCAGTATTTT
CASSPGAGALADTQYF
>TRBV7-3|TRBJ2-5|once|TRBD2
TGTGCCAGCAGCTCTACGGGACTAGCGGGAGGATTGGAGACCCAGTACTTC
CASSSTGLAGGLETQYF
>TRBV5-1|TRBJ2-5|NA|NA
TGCGCCAGCAGCCCCCGCGGGGTCCAAGAGACCCAGTACTTC
CASSPRGVQETQYF
>TRBV6-1|TRBJ2-4|NA|NA
TGTGCCAGCAGTGGCGGGACACCCCCTGCGGACATTCAGTACTTC
CASSGGTPPADIQYF
>TRBV27|TRBJ2-3|NA|TRBD1
TGTGCCAGCAGACGACAGGGGGCATTTGGCACAGATACGCAGTATTTT
CASRRQGAFGTDTQYF
>TRBV11-1|TRBJ2-1|NA|TRBD2
TGTGCCAGCAGCTCCCAATGGCGGGAGCTCTACAATGAGCAGTTCTTC
CASSSQWRELYNEQFF
>TRBV6-6|TRBJ2-2|few|NA
TGTGCCAGCATCCGTAGCGGAAACACCGGGGAGCTGTTTTTT
CASIRSGNTGELFF
>TRBV7-9|TRBJ2-4|few|TRBD2
TGTGCCAGCAGCTTGCCTCCGCGACTAGCGGGTTTAGCCAAAAACATTCAGTACTTC
CASSLPPRLAGLAKNIQYF
>TRBV14|TRBJ2-3|NA|NA
TGTGCCAGCAGCCAAGTTCGGTCGAGTCTCCGTACAGATACGCAGTATTTT
CASSQVRSSLRTDTQYF
>TRBV6-1|TRBJ1-1|NA|NA
TGTGCCAGCAGTGAAAGGCAGGGCACTGAAGCTTTCTTT
CASSERQGTEAFF
>TRBV15|TRBJ2-5|NA|TRBD2
TGTGCCACCAGCACCGACCGACTAGCTACGCAGACCCAGTACTTC
CATSTDRLATQTQYF
>TRBV29-1|TRBJ2-7|once|TRBD1
TGCAGCGGCCGGGACAGGGGCTACGAGCAGTACTTC
CSGRDRGYEQYF
>TRBV19|TRBJ1-5|NA|NA
TGTGCCAGTAGTATAGACCGGACACACTCATACGTGCGGCAGCCCCAGCATTTT
CASSIDRTHSYVRQPQHF
>TRBV6-5|TRBJ2-3|NA|TRBD1
TGTGCCAGCAGCCGACAGGGGGGAATATCAGATACGCAGTATTTT
CASSRQGGISDTQYF
>TRBV29-1|TRBJ2-1|NA|TRBD2
TGCAGCGTTGAAGATGGCGGGAGGGCCGGGAATGAGCAGTTCTTC
CSVEDGGRAGNEQFF
>TRBV20-1|TRBJ2-7|NA|NA
TGCAGTGCTAGTTCGGGGTACGAGCAGTACTTC
CSASSGYEQYF
>TRBV30|TRBJ2-7|NA|TRBD2
TGTGCCTGGAGTGCCTTAGGCGGGGGGTTCGACGAGCAGTACTTC
CAWSALGGGFDEQYF
>TRBV11-2|TRBJ2-7|NA|NA
TGTGCCAGCAGCTTACGGCCCGGGATCTCCTACGAGCAGTACTTC
CASSLRPGISYEQYF
>TRBV28|TRBJ2-7|NA|NA
TGTGCCAGCAGCCAGGGGACTATACCGTACGAGCAGTACTTC
CASSQGTIPYEQYF
>TRBV28|TRBJ2-5|NA|NA
TGTGCCAGCAGCCCTATTAACAAGGTGCAGGGCGGCGGGGAGACCCAGTACTTC
CASSPINKVQGGGETQYF
>TRBV7-2|TRBJ1-1|NA|TRBD1
TGTGCCAGCAGCCCCTCGACAGGGCGGACTGAAGCTTTCTTT
CASSPSTGRTEAFF
>TRBV7-8|TRBJ1-1|NA|NA
TGTGCCAGCAGCTTAGTGGTCCTGAACACTGAAGCTTTCTTT
CASSLVVLNTEAFF
>TRBV7-6|TRBJ1-1|NA|NA
TGTGCCAGCAGCTCGACTCGGAGGGGGGTGGAAGCTTTCTTT
CASSSTRRGVEAFF
>TRBV29-1|TRBJ1-3|NA|NA
TGCAGCGTTGTTGAGGGCGTGTTAGGAAACACCATATATTTT
CSVVEGVLGNTIYF
>TRBV19|TRBJ1-1|NA|NA
TGTGCCAGCGATGATGGACGGTTGAACACTGAAGCTTTCTTT
CASDDGRLNTEAFF
>TRBV9|TRBJ2-2|once|NA
TGTGCCAGCAGCGTAGGGACACCACGAAGAGCCGGGGAGCTGTTTTTT
CASSVGTPRRAGELFF
>TRBV5-4|TRBJ1-1|NA|NA
TGTGCCAGCAGCTCAGGGCCCGGGAAAGCTTTCTTT
CASSSGPGKAFF
>TRBV29-1|TRBJ1-1|NA|TRBD1
TGCAGCGTCCGAAGGGACAGGGTCGGGACTGAAGCTTTCTTT
CSVRRDRVGTEAFF
>TRBV28|TRBJ1-2|once|TRBD1
TGTGCCAGCAGTTGGCCCGGACAGGGGATCTATGGCTACACCTTC
CASSWPGQGIYGYTF
>TRBV2|TRBJ2-5|once|TRBD2
TGTGCCAGCAGTGAAACTAGCGTCAGGGAGACCCAGTACTTC
CASSETSVRETQYF
>TRBV4-1|TRBJ2-1|NA|TRBD1
TGCGTCAGCAGCCACCTGACAGGGGGAGCCTACAATGAGCAGTTCTTC
CVSSHLTGGAYNEQFF
>TRBV9|TRBJ2-1|once|NA
TGTGCCAGCAGCGTAGCAGGGTTGCCTTACAATGAGCAGTTCTTC
CASSVAGLPYNEQFF
>TRBV18|TRBJ2-3|NA|NA
TGTGCCAGCTCACCACCTTGGCAGGGTCAGGAAGATACGCAGTATTTT
CASSPPWQGQEDTQYF
>TRBV7-8|TRBJ2-6|NA|NA
TGTGCCAGCAGCTTAAAGGGGACGGCACCCTCTGGGGCCAACGTCCTGACTTTC
CASSLKGTAPSGANVLTF
>TRBV4-3|TRBJ2-7|NA|TRBD1
TGCGCCAGCAGCCATTCCGGGACAGGGGAATACGAGCAGTACTTC
CASSHSGTGEYEQYF
>TRBV10-2|TRBJ1-4|NA|NA
TGCGCCAGCAGTGAAACGGGACCTAGGGGTAATGAAAAACTGTTTTTT
CASSETGPRGNEKLFF
>TRBV11-1|TRBJ1-1|NA|NA
TGTGCCAGCAGATCGGGTGGCACTGAAGCTTTCTTT
CASRSGGTEAFF
>TRBV7-6|TRBJ2-7|NA|TRBD1
TGTGCCAGCAGCTCCAGGACAGGCGGATTCTACGAGCAGTACTTC
CASSSRTGGFYEQYF
>TRBV5-1|TRBJ2-3|NA|NA
TGCGCCAGCAGCTTAGAGCGGGGCACAGATACGCAGTATTTT
CASSLERGTDTQYF
>TRBV19|TRBJ2-3|once|TRBD1
TGTGCCAGTAGTCCTATCGACAGGGGGCTTCCGGATACGCAGTATTTT
CASSPIDRGLPDTQYF